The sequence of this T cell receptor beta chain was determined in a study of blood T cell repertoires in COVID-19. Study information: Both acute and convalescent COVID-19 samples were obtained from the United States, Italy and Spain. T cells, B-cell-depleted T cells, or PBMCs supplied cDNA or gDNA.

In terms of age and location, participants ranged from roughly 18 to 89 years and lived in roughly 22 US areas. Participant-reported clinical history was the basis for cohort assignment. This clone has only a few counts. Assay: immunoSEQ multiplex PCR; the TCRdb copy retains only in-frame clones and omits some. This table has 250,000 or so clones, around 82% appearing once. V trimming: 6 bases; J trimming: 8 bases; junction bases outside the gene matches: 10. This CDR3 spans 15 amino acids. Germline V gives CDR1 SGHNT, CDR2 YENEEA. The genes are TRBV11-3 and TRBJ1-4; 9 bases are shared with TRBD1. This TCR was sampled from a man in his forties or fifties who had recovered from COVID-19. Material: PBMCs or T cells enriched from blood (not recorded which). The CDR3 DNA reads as TGTGCCAGCAGTTCGACAGGGGGATGGGGCGAAAAACTGTTTTTT. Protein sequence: CASSSTGGWGEKLFF.